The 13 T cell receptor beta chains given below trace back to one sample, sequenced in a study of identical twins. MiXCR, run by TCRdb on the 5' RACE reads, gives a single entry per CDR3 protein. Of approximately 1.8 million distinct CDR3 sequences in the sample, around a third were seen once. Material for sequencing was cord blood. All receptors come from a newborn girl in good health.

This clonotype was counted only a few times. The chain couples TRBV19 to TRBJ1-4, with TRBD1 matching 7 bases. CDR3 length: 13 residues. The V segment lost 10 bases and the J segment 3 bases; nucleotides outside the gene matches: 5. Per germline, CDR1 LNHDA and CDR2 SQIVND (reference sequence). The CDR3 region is CATSGTANEKLFF. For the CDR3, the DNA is TGTGCCACAAGCGGGACAGCTAATGAAAAACTGTTTTTT. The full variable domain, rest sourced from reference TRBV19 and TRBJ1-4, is DGGITQSPKYLFRKEGQNVTLSCEQNLNHDAMYWYRQDPGQGLRLIYYSQIVNDFQKGDIAEGYSVSREKKESFPLTVTSAQKNPTAFYLCATSGTANEKLFFGSGTQLSVL.

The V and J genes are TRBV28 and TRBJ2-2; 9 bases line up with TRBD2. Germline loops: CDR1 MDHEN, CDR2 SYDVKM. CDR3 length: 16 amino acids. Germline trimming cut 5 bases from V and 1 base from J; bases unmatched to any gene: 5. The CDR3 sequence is CASSQETSGNTGELFF. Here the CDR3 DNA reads TGTGCCAGCAGTCAGGAGACTAGCGGGAACACCGGGGAGCTGTTTTTT.

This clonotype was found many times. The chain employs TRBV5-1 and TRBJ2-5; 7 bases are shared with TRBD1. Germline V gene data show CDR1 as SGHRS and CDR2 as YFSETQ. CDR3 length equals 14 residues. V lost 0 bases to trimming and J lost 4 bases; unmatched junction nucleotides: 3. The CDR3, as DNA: TGCGCCAGCAGCTTGGCCAACAGGGGAGAGACCCAGTACTTC. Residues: CASSLANRGETQYF.

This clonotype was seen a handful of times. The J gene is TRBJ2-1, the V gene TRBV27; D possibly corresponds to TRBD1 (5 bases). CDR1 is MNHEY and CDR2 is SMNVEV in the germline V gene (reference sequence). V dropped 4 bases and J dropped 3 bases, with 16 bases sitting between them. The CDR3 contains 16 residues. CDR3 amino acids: CASSSLKGKGYNEQFF. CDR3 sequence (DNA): TGTGCCAGCAGTTCCCTAAAGGGGAAGGGCTACAATGAGCAGTTCTTC.

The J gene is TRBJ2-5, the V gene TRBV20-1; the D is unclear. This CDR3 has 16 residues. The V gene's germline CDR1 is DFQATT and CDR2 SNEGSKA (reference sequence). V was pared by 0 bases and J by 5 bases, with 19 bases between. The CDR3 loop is CSARERVSRSEETQYF. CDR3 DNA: TGCAGTGCTAGAGAAAGGGTGAGCCGGAGTGAGGAGACCCAGTACTTC.

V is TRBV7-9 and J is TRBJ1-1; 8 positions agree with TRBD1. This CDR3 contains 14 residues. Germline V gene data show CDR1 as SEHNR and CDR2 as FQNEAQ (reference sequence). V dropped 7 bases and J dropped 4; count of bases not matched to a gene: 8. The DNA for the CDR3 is TGTGCCAGCACCAGGACAGGGAGGTCCACTGAAGCTTTCTTT. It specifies CASTRTGRSTEAFF.

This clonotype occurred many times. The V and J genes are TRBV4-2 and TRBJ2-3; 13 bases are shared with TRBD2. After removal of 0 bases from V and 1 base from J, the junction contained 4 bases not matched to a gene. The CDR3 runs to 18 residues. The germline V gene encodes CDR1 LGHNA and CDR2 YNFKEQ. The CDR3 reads CASSQELAGGRRTDTQYF. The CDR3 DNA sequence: TGTGCCAGCAGCCAAGAACTAGCGGGAGGGCGGCGCACAGATACGCAGTATTTT.

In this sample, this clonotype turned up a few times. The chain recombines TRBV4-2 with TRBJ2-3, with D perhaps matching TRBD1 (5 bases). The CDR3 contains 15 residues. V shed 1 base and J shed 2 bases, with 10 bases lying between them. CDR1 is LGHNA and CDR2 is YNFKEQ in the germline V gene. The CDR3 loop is CASSQARTNTDTQYF. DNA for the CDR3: TGTGCCAGCAGCCAAGCAAGGACAAACACAGATACGCAGTATTTT.

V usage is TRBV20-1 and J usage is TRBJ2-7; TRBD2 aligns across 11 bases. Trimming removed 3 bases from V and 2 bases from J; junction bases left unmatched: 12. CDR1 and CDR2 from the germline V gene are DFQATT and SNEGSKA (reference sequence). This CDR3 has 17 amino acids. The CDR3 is CSARTGTSGSSAYEQYF. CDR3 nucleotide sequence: TGCAGTGCTAGGACCGGGACTAGCGGTTCCTCAGCCTACGAGCAGTACTTC.

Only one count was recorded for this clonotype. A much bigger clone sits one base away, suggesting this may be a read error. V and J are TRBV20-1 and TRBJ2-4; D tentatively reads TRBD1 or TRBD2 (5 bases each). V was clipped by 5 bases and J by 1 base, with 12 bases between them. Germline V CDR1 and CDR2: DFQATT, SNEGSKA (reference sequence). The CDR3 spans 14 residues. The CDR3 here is CSAGPEGAKNIQYF. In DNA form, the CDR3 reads TGCAGTGCTGGCCCCGAGGGGGCCAAAAACATTCAGTACTTC.

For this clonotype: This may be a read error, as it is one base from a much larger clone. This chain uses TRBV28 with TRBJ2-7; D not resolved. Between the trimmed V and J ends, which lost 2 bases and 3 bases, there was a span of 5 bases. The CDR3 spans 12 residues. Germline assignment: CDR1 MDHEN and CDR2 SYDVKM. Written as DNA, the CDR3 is TGTGCCAGCAGTTTACACCACTACGAGCAGTACTTC. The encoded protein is CASSLHHYEQYF.

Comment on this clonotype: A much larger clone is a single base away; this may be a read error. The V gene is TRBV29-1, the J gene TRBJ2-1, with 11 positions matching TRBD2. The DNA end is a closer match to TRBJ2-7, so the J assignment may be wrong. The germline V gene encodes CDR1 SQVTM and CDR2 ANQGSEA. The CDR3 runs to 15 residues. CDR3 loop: CSVEQLAGVYNEQYF. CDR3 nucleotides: TGCAGCGTTGAGCAACTAGCGGGAGTCTACAATGAGCAGTACTTC.

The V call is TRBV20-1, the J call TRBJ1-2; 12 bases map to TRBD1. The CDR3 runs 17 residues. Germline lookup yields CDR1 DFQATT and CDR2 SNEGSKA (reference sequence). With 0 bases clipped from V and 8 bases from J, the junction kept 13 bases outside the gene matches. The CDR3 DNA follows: TGCAGTGCTAGAGACCCGGGACAGGGGGCAACCTCGAAGGGCTACACCTTC. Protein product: CSARDPGQGATSKGYTF.